The clone carrying this T cell receptor beta chain was recorded a few times. The ends lost 2 bases at V and 4 bases at J; junction bases unmatched: 4. Germline-derived CDR1 and CDR2 are WNHNN and SYGVQD (reference sequence). This CDR3 spans 15 amino acids. This entry is derived from a study of blood T cell repertoires in COVID-19. TCRdb keeps only in-frame clones here, not all; method: immunoSEQ multiplex PCR. The data show under 140,000 clones, 85% to 90% seen once. This clonotype originated in a woman aged 45-65 years with acute or convalescent COVID-19. The sequenced sample consisted of peripheral blood. The chain has TRBV10-1 and TRBJ2-2, with 7 bases that match TRBD1. CDR3 region: CASSEAGGSTGELFF. CDR3 sequence (DNA): TGCGCCAGCAGTGAGGCAGGGGGATCCACCGGGGAGCTGTTTTTT.